These 9 T cell receptor beta chains came from one sample sequenced in a study of T cell responses to AZD1222 COVID-19 vaccine. Profiled with immunoSEQ multiplex PCR; TCRdb holds only in-frame clones, not every one. The top ten hold approximately 1.6% of the sample, which has 150,000 to 160,000 clones, 90% seen once. The sample was peripheral blood, taken 28 days after the second AZD1222 dose. The receptors originated from an adult who received the AZD1222 COVID-19 vaccine.

The chain combines TRBV11-2 with TRBJ1-3, with D unresolved. Germline CDR1 and CDR2: SGHAT and FQNNGV. The CDR3 sequence is 14 residues long. The V and J ends lost 5 bases and 0 bases respectively, with 8 bases between them. This CDR3 is CASSILSSGNTIYF. The CDR3 DNA follows: TGTGCCAGCAGCATACTAAGCTCTGGAAACACCATATATTTT.

This chain connects TRBV29-1 to TRBJ1-2; no definite D call. Between the trimmed V and J ends, which lost 3 bases and 6 bases, there was a span of 11 bases. The germline V gene encodes CDR1 SQVTM and CDR2 ANQGSEA. CDR3 length equals 12 residues. The CDR3, as DNA: TGCAGCGTTGAGAAGGTATCCCATGGCTACACCTTC. Protein: CSVEKVSHGYTF.

V and J are TRBV6-6 and TRBJ2-7, with a possible D match to TRBD1 (6 bases). Per germline, CDR1 MNHNY and CDR2 SVGAGI (reference sequence). There are 14 residues in the CDR3. The ends were cut back, 0 bases at V and 0 bases at J, with 6 bases in the middle. Written as DNA, the CDR3 is TGTGCCAGCAGTTACTCGGGACACTCCTACGAGCAGTACTTC. Its protein product is CASSYSGHSYEQYF.

V and J are TRBV19 and TRBJ2-2; D is unresolved. Trimming stripped 5 bases from V and 8 bases from J, with 15 bases between. There are 14 residues in the CDR3. From germline, CDR1 is LNHDA and CDR2 SQIVND (reference sequence). DNA for the CDR3: TGTGCCAGTAGTTCACGTGGGGTAACAGGGGAGCTGTTTTTT. This sequence encodes CASSSRGVTGELFF.

The V call is TRBV19, the J call TRBJ1-1; D remains unclear. The CDR3 consists of 14 residues. Germline V gives CDR1 LNHDA, CDR2 SQIVND (reference sequence). The V end lost 6 bases, the J end lost 1 base, and 12 bases lay between the germline ends. CDR3 residues: CASRGSARNTEAFF. The CDR3 DNA is TGTGCCAGTAGGGGCTCAGCCCGGAACACTGAAGCTTTCTTT. Variable domain in full (rest from reference TRBV19 and TRBJ1-1): DGGITQSPKYLFRKEGQNVTLSCEQNLNHDAMYWYRQDPGQGLRLIYYSQIVNDFQKGDIAEGYSVSREKKESFPLTVTSAQKNPTAFYLCASRGSARNTEAFFGQGTRLTVV.

The chain couples TRBV18 to TRBJ2-7; perhaps TRBD2 as D (6 bases). CDR1 is KGHSH and CDR2 is LQKENI in the germline V gene. V was shortened by 9 bases and J by 3 bases, with 15 bases between the two germline ends. CDR3 size: 13 residues. Written as DNA, the CDR3 is TGTGCCAGTTCCCAGGCCGGGGGCTACGAGCAGTACTTC. Translated, it gives CASSQAGGYEQYF.

This clone was recorded once. V usage is TRBV7-2 and J usage is TRBJ1-1, with 9 bases that match TRBD1. V gave up 3 bases and J gave up 0 bases; unmatched junction bases: 5. Germline CDR1 SGHTA, CDR2 FQGNSA. CDR3 length: 16 residues. CDR3 region: CASSLWTGEMNTEAFF. The DNA of the CDR3 is TGTGCCAGCAGCTTGTGGACAGGGGAGATGAACACTGAAGCTTTCTTT.

The V gene is TRBV7-9, the J gene TRBJ2-1; D is undetermined. The CDR3 extends over 12 amino acids. Germline-derived CDR1 and CDR2 are SEHNR and FQNEAQ (reference sequence). Trimming removed 5 bases from V and 8 bases from J, with 10 bases in between. The CDR3 is CASSPDGDEQFF. In DNA, the CDR3 is TGTGCCAGCAGCCCGGATGGGGATGAGCAGTTCTTC.

This clone was found once. This CDR3 is also generated by other DNA sequences in the sample. CDR3 region: CASSRQGAVGETQYF. The CDR3 DNA reads TGTGCCAGCAGTAGACAGGGGGCGGTAGGGGAGACCCAGTACTTC. The genes are TRBV2 and TRBJ2-5, with TRBD1 identical over 10 bases. The CDR3 has 15 amino acids. The V gene end was trimmed by 5 bases and the J gene end by 5 bases; junction bases not matched to a gene: 8. The V gene's germline CDR1 is SNHLY and CDR2 FYNNEI.